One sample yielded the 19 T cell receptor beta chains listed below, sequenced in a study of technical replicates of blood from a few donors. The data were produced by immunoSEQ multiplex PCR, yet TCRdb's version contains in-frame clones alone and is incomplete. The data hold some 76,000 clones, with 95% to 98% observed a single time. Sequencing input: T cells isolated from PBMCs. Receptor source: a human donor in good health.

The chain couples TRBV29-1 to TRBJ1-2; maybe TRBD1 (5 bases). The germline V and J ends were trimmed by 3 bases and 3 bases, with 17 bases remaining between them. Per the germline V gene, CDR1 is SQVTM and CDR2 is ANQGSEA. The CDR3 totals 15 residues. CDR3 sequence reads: CSVDRQGLGDYGYTF. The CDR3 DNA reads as TGCAGCGTTGACCGCCAGGGACTCGGGGACTATGGCTACACCTTC.

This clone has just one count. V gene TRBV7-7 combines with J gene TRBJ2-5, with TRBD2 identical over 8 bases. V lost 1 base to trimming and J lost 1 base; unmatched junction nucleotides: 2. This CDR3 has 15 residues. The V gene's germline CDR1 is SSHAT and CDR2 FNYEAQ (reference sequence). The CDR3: CASSLVLAVQETQYF. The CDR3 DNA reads TGTGCCAGCAGCTTAGTACTAGCGGTCCAAGAGACCCAGTACTTC.

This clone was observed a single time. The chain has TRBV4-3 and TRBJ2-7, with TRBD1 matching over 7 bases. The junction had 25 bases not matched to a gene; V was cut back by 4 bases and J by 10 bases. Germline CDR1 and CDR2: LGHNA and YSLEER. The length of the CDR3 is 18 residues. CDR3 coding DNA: TGCGCCAGCAGCCCGCTATCCCTGGTTGGACAGGCAAGTGACGGCCAGTACTTC. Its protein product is CASSPLSLVGQASDGQYF.

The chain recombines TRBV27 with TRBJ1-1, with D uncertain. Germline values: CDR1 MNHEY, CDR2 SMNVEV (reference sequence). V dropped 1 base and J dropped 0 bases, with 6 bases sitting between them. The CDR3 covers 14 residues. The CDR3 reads CASSLLQMNTEAFF. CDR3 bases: TGTGCCAGCAGTTTATTACAGATGAACACTGAAGCTTTCTTT.

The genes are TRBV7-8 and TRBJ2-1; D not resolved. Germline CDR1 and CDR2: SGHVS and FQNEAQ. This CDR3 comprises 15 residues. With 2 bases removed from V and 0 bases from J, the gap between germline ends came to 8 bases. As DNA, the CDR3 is TGTGCCAGCAGCTTAAGGCGGAGCTCCTACAATGAGCAGTTCTTC. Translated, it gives CASSLRRSSYNEQFF.

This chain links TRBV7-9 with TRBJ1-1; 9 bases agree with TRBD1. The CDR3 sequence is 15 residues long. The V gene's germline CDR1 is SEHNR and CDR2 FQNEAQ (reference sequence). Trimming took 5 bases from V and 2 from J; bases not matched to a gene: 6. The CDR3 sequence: CASSLGTGRNTEAFF. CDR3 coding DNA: TGTGCCAGCAGCCTTGGGACAGGGAGAAACACTGAAGCTTTCTTT. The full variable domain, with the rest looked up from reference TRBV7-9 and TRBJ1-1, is DTGVSQNPRHKITKRGQNVTFRCDPISEHNRLYWYRQTLGQGPEFLTYFQNEAQLEKSRLLSDRFSAERPKGSFSTLEIQRTEQGDSAMYLCASSLGTGRNTEAFFGQGTRLTVV.

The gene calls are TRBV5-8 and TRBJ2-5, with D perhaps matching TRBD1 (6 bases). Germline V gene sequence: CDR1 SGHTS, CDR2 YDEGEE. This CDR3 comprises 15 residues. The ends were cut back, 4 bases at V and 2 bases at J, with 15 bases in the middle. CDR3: CASSRMVGAQETQYF. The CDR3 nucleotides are TGTGCCAGCAGCCGCATGGTGGGGGCTCAAGAGACCCAGTACTTC. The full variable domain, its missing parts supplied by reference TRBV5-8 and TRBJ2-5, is EAGVTQSPTHLIKTRGQQATLRCSPISGHTSVYWYQQALGLGLQFLLWYDEGEERNRGNFPPRFSGRQFPNYSSELNVNALELEDSALYLCASSRMVGAQETQYFGPGTRLLVL.

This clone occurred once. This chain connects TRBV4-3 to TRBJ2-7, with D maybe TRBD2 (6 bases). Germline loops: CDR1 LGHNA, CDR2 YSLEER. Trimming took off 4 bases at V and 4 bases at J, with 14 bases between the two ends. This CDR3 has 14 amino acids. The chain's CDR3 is CASSLDGSAYEQYF. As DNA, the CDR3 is TGCGCCAGCAGCCTGGACGGGAGCGCGTACGAGCAGTACTTC.

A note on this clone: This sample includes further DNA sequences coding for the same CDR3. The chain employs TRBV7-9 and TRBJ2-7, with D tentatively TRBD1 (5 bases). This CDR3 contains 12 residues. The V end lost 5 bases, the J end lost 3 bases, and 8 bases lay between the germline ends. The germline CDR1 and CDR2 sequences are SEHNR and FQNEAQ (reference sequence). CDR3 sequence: CASSLTGYEQYF. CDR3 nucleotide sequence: TGTGCCAGCAGCCTTACAGGCTACGAGCAGTACTTC.

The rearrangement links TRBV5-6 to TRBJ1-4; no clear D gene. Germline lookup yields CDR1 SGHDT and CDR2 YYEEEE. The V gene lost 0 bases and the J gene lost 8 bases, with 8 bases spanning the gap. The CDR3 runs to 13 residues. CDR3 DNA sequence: TGTGCCAGCAGCTTGGTCTTTAGCGAAAAACTGTTTTTT. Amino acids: CASSLVFSEKLFF.

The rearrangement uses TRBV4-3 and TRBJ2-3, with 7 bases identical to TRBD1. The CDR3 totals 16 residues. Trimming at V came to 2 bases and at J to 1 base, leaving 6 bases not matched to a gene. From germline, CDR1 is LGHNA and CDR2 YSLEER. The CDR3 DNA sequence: TGCGCCAGCAGCCAAACAGGGGCAATGGGCACAGATACGCAGTATTTT. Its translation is CASSQTGAMGTDTQYF.

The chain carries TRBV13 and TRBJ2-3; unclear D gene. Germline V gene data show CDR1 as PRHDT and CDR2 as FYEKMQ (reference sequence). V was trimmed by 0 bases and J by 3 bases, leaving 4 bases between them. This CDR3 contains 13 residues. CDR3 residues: CASSLGQTDTQYF. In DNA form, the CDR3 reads TGTGCCAGCAGCTTAGGCCAGACAGATACGCAGTATTTT.

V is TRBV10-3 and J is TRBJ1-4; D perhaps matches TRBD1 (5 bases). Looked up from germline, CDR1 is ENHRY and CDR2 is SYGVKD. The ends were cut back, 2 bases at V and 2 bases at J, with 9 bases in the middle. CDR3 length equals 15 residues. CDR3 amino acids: CAISEGTGTNEKLFF. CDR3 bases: TGTGCCATCAGTGAGGGAACAGGTACTAATGAAAAACTGTTTTTT.

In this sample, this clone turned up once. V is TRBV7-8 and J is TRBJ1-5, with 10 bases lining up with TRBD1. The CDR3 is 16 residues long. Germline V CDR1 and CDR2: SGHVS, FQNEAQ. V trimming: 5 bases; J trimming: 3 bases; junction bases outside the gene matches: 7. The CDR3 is CASSMPGQGFNQPQHF. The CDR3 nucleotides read TGTGCCAGCAGCATGCCGGGACAGGGGTTCAATCAGCCCCAGCATTTT.

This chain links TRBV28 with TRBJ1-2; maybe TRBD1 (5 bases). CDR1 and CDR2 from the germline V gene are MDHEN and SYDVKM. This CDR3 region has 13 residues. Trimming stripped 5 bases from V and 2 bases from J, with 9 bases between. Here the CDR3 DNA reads TGTGCCAGCAGTACGGCAGGGAACTATGGCTACACCTTC. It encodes CASSTAGNYGYTF.

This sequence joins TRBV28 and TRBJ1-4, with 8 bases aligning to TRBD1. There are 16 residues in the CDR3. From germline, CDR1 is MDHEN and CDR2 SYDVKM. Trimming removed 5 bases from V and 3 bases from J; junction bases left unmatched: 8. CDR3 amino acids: CASSQTQGDANEKLFF. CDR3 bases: TGTGCCAGCAGTCAGACACAGGGGGATGCTAATGAAAAACTGTTTTTT.

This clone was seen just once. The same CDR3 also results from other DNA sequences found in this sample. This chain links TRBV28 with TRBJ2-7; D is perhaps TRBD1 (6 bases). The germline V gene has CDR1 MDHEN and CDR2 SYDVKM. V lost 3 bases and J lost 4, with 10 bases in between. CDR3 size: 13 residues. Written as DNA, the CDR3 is TGTGCCAGCAGTTTGGCAGGGGCTTACGAGCAGTACTTC. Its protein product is CASSLAGAYEQYF.

The CDR3 sequence is CASSLGGHSSEQFF. The DNA of the CDR3 is TGTGCCAGCAGCTTAGGGGGACACTCTAGTGAGCAGTTCTTC. The V gene is TRBV13, the J gene TRBJ2-1; D might be TRBD1 (6 bases). Germline V CDR1 and CDR2: PRHDT, FYEKMQ (reference sequence). The CDR3 has 14 residues. The V end lost 0 bases, the J end lost 9 bases, and 12 bases lay between the germline ends.

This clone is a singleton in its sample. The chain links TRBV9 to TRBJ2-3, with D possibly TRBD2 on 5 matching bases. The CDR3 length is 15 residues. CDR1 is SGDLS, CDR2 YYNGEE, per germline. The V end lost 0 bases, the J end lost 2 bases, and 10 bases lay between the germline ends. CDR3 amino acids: CASSVGGAPTDTQYF. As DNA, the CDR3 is TGTGCCAGCAGCGTAGGGGGAGCACCCACAGATACGCAGTATTTT.